The 2 T cell receptor beta chains reported below all come from one sample, sequenced in a study of T cell clones after liver transplantation. Profiling relied on immunoSEQ multiplex PCR, and the TCRdb table lists in-frame clones only, not all of them. The table shows about 80,000 clones, with roughly 85% occurring only once. The source material was CD4+ T cells from blood, sampled around 45 months after liver transplant. The receptors shown here come from a human patient who received a liver transplant. Some T cells may be graft donor cells.

The chain links TRBV18 to TRBJ2-5; 9 bases agree with TRBD2. There are 15 residues in the CDR3. V was pared by 3 bases and J by 5 bases, with 7 bases of the junction left unmatched. Germline CDR1 reads KGHSH; CDR2 reads LQKENI. The CDR3 DNA follows: TGTGCCAGCTCACCTCGAGCGGGAGGTCTTGAGACCCAGTACTTC. Amino acids: CASSPRAGGLETQYF.

The chain has TRBV9 and TRBJ2-7; 7 nucleotides agree with TRBD2. Per germline, CDR1 SGDLS and CDR2 YYNGEE. The CDR3 length is 15 residues. With 3 bases clipped from V and 0 bases from J, the junction kept 6 bases outside the gene matches. The CDR3 protein is CASSASGMSSYEQYF. The CDR3 DNA follows: TGTGCCAGCAGCGCGAGCGGGATGAGCTCCTACGAGCAGTACTTC.